The 8 T cell receptor beta chains below were found in one sample sequenced in a study of blood T cell repertoires in COVID-19. Sequencing used immunoSEQ multiplex PCR; TCRdb keeps in-frame clones, though not all of them. Of roughly 570,000 clones listed, 85% to 90% are singletons. The sequencing input was peripheral blood. Every receptor here comes from a woman aged 45-65 years with COVID-19, enrolled during active disease.

This chain uses TRBV28 with TRBJ1-1; no clear D. The CDR3 length is 14 residues. Per germline, CDR1 MDHEN and CDR2 SYDVKM. The V end was cut by 3 bases, the J end by 2 bases, with 10 bases between. CDR3 in DNA: TGTGCCAGCAGTTTCCCGACTGTTAACACTGAAGCTTTCTTT. As protein: CASSFPTVNTEAFF.

The chain joins TRBV10-1 to TRBJ1-1; tentatively, D is TRBD1 (5 bases). Trimming pared 5 bases from V and 4 bases from J, leaving 14 bases between. The CDR3 covers 14 residues. Per the germline V gene, CDR1 is WNHNN and CDR2 is SYGVQD (reference sequence). CDR3 DNA sequence: TGCGCCAGCAGTCACACCGAAAGGGGCACTGAAGCTTTCTTT. It is translated as CASSHTERGTEAFF.

As to this clone: In the same sample, other DNA sequences code for this CDR3. The chain combines TRBV9 with TRBJ1-6, with D maybe TRBD1 (5 bases). Trimming removed 2 bases from V and 7 bases from J, with 10 bases in between. Germline V CDR1 and CDR2: SGDLS, YYNGEE. This CDR3 comprises 14 residues. This CDR3 is CASSVDSHNSPLHF. The CDR3 DNA follows: TGTGCCAGCAGCGTCGACAGTCACAATTCACCCCTCCACTTT.

This clone was observed once. The chain has TRBV30 and TRBJ2-7, with TRBD1 identical over 10 bases. This CDR3 has 15 amino acids. V lost 0 bases and J lost 5; bases outside the gene matches: 7. CDR1 and CDR2 from the germline V gene are GTSNPN and SVGIG (reference sequence). The CDR3 DNA reads as TGTGCCTGGAGTGTACTTGGGACAGGGGACGACGAGCAGTACTTC. Translating it yields CAWSVLGTGDDEQYF.

V is TRBV5-1 and J is TRBJ2-1; 14 nucleotides line up with TRBD2. In germline, CDR1 is SGHRS, CDR2 YFSETQ. The CDR3 length is 20 residues. The J segment lost 8 bases and the V segment lost 1 base, leaving 17 bases of the junction unmatched. CDR3: CASSLSTGTSGGLLRDEQFF. The CDR3 region has the DNA TGCGCCAGCAGCTTGAGCACCGGGACTAGCGGGGGACTCCTTAGAGATGAGCAGTTCTTC.

This clone occurred once. The chain uses TRBV18 and TRBJ2-1, with 9 nucleotides matching TRBD2. The germline gives CDR1 KGHSH, CDR2 LQKENI. V shed 2 bases and J 8 bases; nucleotides not matched to a gene: 7. The CDR3 loop spans 15 amino acids. CDR3 sequence: CASSPVLAGLDEQFF. The CDR3 DNA reads as TGTGCCAGCTCACCAGTTCTAGCGGGGCTGGATGAGCAGTTCTTC.

The gene calls are TRBV2 and TRBJ2-5; the D gene is possibly TRBD2 (6 bases). Germline V gene lookup returns CDR1 SNHLY and CDR2 FYNNEI. Between the trimmed V and J ends, which lost 6 bases and 0 bases, there was a span of 11 bases. CDR3 length equals 14 residues. The CDR3: CASSTGTYQETQYF. CDR3 nucleotide sequence: TGTGCCAGCAGCACGGGGACTTACCAAGAGACCCAGTACTTC.

The chain is built from TRBV6-5 and TRBJ2-5; 7 nucleotides agree with TRBD1. The length of the CDR3 is 14 residues. V trimming: 6 bases; J trimming: 5 bases; junction bases outside the gene matches: 9. Germline V gene lookup returns CDR1 MNHEY and CDR2 SVGAGI. DNA of the CDR3: TGTGCCAGCAGCTTACACAGGGGAGAGGAGACCCAGTACTTC. Translating gives CASSLHRGEETQYF.